The rows below give T cell receptor beta chains drawn from one sample of a study of blood T cell repertoires in COVID-19. The data were produced by immunoSEQ multiplex PCR, yet TCRdb's version contains in-frame clones alone and is incomplete. The sample has 110,000 or so clones, less than 85% seen once. Sequenced sample: peripheral blood. The receptors originated from a woman in her sixties with acute or convalescent COVID-19. Each CDR3 is given with its conserved first and last residue. The D gene is left open where the match is weak. Some rows have no size entry. The others give once, few or many, or a class for an expanded clone.

V gene,clone size,CDR3 length,D gene,CDR3 protein
TRBV3-1/TRBV3-2,few,16,TRBD1,CASSQDGDRGDNEQFF
TRBV19,NA,15,NA,CASSSVAGKQETQYF
TRBV28,NA,14,NA,CASSSFRNNYGYTF
TRBV28,NA,14,TRBD2,CASSRLASSYEQYF
TRBV7-2,NA,14,NA,CASSLSTLYNEQFF
TRBV2,few,18,NA,CASSSTGLASIRGQPQHF
TRBV11-2,NA,15,TRBD1,CASSFDRGYGDTQYF
TRBV7-2,NA,15,TRBD1,CASSLRTGQNTEAFF
TRBV30,NA,12,NA,CAWSRGGDTQYF
TRBV24-1,NA,14,TRBD1,CATSSGTGGNTIYF
TRBV5-1,NA,16,TRBD1,CASSFSGQGALSEQFF
TRBV28,NA,12,TRBD2,CASSLGLAPTFF
TRBV30,once,13,NA,CAWIPSRDYGYTF
TRBV18,NA,16,TRBD1,CASSIGTGLKNSPLHF
TRBV3-1/TRBV3-2,NA,13,NA,CASSRYRVTEAFF
TRBV28,NA,12,NA,CASSSRYQPQHF
TRBV19,NA,13,TRBD2,CAAGLAAYNEQFF
TRBV10-3,few,11,NA,CATSEGYGYTF
TRBV4-1,NA,14,NA,CASSQDAQAREQYF
TRBV4-1,once,14,NA,CASSHLTPTYEQYF
TRBV15,NA,17,NA,CATSRVPTGTNTGELFF
TRBV28,NA,14,NA,CASSLRERNYGYTF
TRBV5-5,NA,18,NA,CASSWATATLSGANVLTF
TRBV10-3,NA,13,NA,CAISESAIYGYTF
TRBV3-1/TRBV3-2,NA,15,NA,CASSLRRQTQETQYF
TRBV28,NA,13,NA,CASSFTVNTEAFF
TRBV7-2,NA,14,NA,CASSLGSGTDTQYF